Each of the 19 T cell receptor beta chains below was sequenced from the same sample in a study of a mutant IDH1 vaccine in newly diagnosed glioma. Time point of the sample: week 47, end of study. Topical imiquimod accompanied each vaccine dose, which consisted of 300 ug of mutant IDH1 20-mer peptide. These TCRs' antigens remain unknown. This table comes from immunoSEQ multiplex PCR, and its TCRdb copy is limited to in-frame clones, with some not included. The table shows some 87,000 clones, with about 81% occurring only once. This sample comprised PBMCs, obtained from a glioma patient whose treatment included an IDH1 peptide vaccine. Receptor source: a man between 35 and 55 years old with glioma.

The gene calls are TRBV7-8 and TRBJ2-1; D is perhaps TRBD1 (6 bases). The V gene lost 4 bases and the J gene lost 4 bases, with 23 bases spanning the gap. CDR1 SGHVS and CDR2 FQNEAQ come from the germline V gene. The CDR3 loop spans 18 amino acids. CDR3 sequence (DNA): TGTGCCAGCAGCTCGGCTATACTACAGGGTAGGGGATACAATGAGCAGTTCTTC. Translating gives CASSSAILQGRGYNEQFF.

The chain combines TRBV10-3 with TRBJ2-3, with 11 nucleotides matching TRBD2. The CDR3 runs to 15 residues. The junction had 3 bases not matched to a gene; V was cut back by 7 bases and J by 0 bases. CDR1 ENHRY and CDR2 SYGVKD come from the germline V gene. The CDR3 loop is CAINSGGGSTDTQYF. The CDR3 DNA reads as TGTGCCATCAATAGCGGGGGGGGTAGCACAGATACGCAGTATTTT.

This chain joins TRBV7-6 and TRBJ2-1, with 9 positions matching TRBD1. Germline V gene lookup returns CDR1 SGHVS and CDR2 FNYEAQ. J was trimmed by 8 bases and V by 2 bases; bases with no gene match: 16. This CDR3 is built from 18 residues. The CDR3 nucleotides are TGTGCCAGCAGCTTAAGGACAGGGGTAGTAGCGGGTAGGGATGAGCAGTTCTTC. It encodes CASSLRTGVVAGRDEQFF.

In this sample, this clone turned up a few times. This chain joins TRBV7-4 and TRBJ2-7, with D unresolved. Germline loops: CDR1 SGHVT, CDR2 SQSDAQ. The CDR3 length is 15 residues. V was clipped by 0 bases and J by 3 bases, with 12 bases between them. The CDR3 spells CASSLAFGRYYEQYF. The CDR3 DNA is TGTGCCAGCAGCTTAGCGTTCGGCAGGTACTACGAGCAGTACTTC. The complete variable domain, with remaining parts taken from reference TRBV7-4 and TRBJ2-7, reads GAGVSQSPRYKVAKRGRDVALRCDSISGHVTLYWYRQTLGQGSEVLTYSQSDAQRDKSGRPSGRFSAERPERSVSTLKIQRTEQGDSAVYLCASSLAFGRYYEQYFGPGTRLTVT.

The chain recombines TRBV10-1 with TRBJ2-6; TRBD2 is a possible D gene (6 bases). The CDR3 has 15 residues. Trimming shortened V by 11 bases and J by 4 bases, and 18 bases separated the two germline ends. CDR1 is WNHNN, CDR2 SYGVQD, per germline (reference sequence). The CDR3: CAARGKARGANVLTF. CDR3 DNA sequence: TGCGCCGCCCGGGGGAAGGCGCGAGGGGCCAACGTCCTGACTTTC.

The gene calls are TRBV7-9 and TRBJ2-3, with 9 bases that match TRBD2. CDR3 size: 15 residues. Per germline, CDR1 SEHNR and CDR2 FQNEAQ (reference sequence). The junction had 5 bases not matched to a gene; V was cut back by 5 bases and J by 2 bases. The CDR3 region is CASSLVAGVTDTQYF. DNA for the CDR3: TGTGCCAGCAGCCTGGTAGCGGGGGTCACAGATACGCAGTATTTT.

The rearrangement links TRBV4-1 to TRBJ2-1; D is possibly TRBD2 (6 bases). CDR3 size: 18 residues. Germline V gives CDR1 MGHRA, CDR2 YSYEKL. With 2 bases removed from V and 0 bases from J, the gap between germline ends came to 17 bases. The CDR3 region has the DNA TGCGCCAGCAGCCAACTCTTTCTAGCGCAAAGCTCCTACAATGAGCAGTTCTTC. Protein product: CASSQLFLAQSSYNEQFF.

This chain joins TRBV7-9 and TRBJ1-2; 10 bases map to TRBD1. V dropped 5 bases and J dropped 8; count of bases not matched to a gene: 8. This CDR3 is built from 14 residues. Per the germline V gene, CDR1 is SEHNR and CDR2 is FQNEAQ (reference sequence). CDR3 amino acids: CASSPRQGARGYTF. CDR3 sequence (DNA): TGTGCCAGCAGCCCTCGACAGGGGGCCCGGGGCTACACCTTC.

The count of this clone is one. The gene calls are TRBV9 and TRBJ2-1; D is ambiguous. The ends were cut back, 0 bases at V and 8 bases at J, with 6 bases in the middle. There are 12 residues in the CDR3. In germline, CDR1 is SGDLS, CDR2 YYNGEE. CDR3 nucleotides: TGTGCCAGCAGCGTAGAAGGCCATGAGCAGTTCTTC. Translated, it gives CASSVEGHEQFF.

The genes are TRBV6-5 and TRBJ2-7; TRBD1 matches 7 bases. The CDR3 extends over 13 amino acids. J gave up 4 bases and V 6 bases, and 6 bases lay outside the gene matches. CDR1 MNHEY and CDR2 SVGAGI come from the germline V gene. The CDR3 sequence is CASSRDRAYEQYF. The DNA of the CDR3 is TGTGCCAGCAGCCGTGACAGGGCGTACGAGCAGTACTTC.

The chain couples TRBV30 to TRBJ1-4, with D perhaps matching TRBD1 (5 bases). Between the trimmed V and J ends, which lost 0 bases and 8 bases, there was a span of 13 bases. This CDR3 has 14 amino acids. Germline-derived CDR1 and CDR2 are GTSNPN and SVGIG (reference sequence). The CDR3 sequence is CAWSVRGVGEKLFF. CDR3 in DNA: TGTGCCTGGAGTGTAAGAGGGGTTGGGGAAAAACTGTTTTTT.

This clone was counted a few times. This sequence joins TRBV10-1 and TRBJ2-2; the D call may be TRBD1 or TRBD2 (5 bases each). CDR3 size: 13 residues. The germline V gene encodes CDR1 WNHNN and CDR2 SYGVQD (reference sequence). V was cut by 8 bases and J by 1 base, with 8 bases left in between. CDR3 sequence: CASGDLNTGELFF. The CDR3 DNA is TGCGCCAGCGGGGACCTGAACACCGGGGAGCTGTTTTTT.

V and J are TRBV30 and TRBJ1-2; D is unresolved. The CDR3 runs to 13 residues. The germline CDR1 and CDR2 sequences are GTSNPN and SVGIG (reference sequence). Between the trimmed V and J ends, which lost 3 bases and 4 bases, there was a span of 12 bases. CDR3 sequence: CAWRFSRSYGYTF. CDR3 bases: TGTGCCTGGAGATTCTCAAGGAGCTATGGCTACACCTTC.

The rearrangement links TRBV5-6 to TRBJ2-5; TRBD2 aligns across 10 bases. Trimming cost V 1 base and J 8 bases; bases outside gene matches: 8. The CDR3 has 15 amino acids. The germline gives CDR1 SGHDT, CDR2 YYEEEE. Here the CDR3 reads CASSLWASGSGTQYF. The CDR3 region has the DNA TGTGCCAGCAGCTTGTGGGCTAGCGGGAGTGGAACCCAGTACTTC.

The gene calls are TRBV15 and TRBJ1-2; the match to TRBD1 covers 9 bases. This CDR3 is 15 amino acids long. CDR1 is LNHNV, CDR2 YYDKDF, per germline (reference sequence). The J segment lost 6 bases and the V segment lost 1 base, leaving 6 bases of the junction unmatched. The CDR3 spells CATSRADRGSHGYTF. The CDR3 nucleotides are TGTGCCACCAGCAGAGCCGACAGGGGGTCGCATGGCTACACCTTC. Looking up the rest from reference TRBV15 and TRBJ1-2 gives the full variable domain: DAMVIQNPRYQVTQFGKPVTLSCSQTLNHNVMYWYQQKSSQAPKLLFHYYDKDFNNEADTPDNFQSRRPNTSFCFLDIRSPGLGDTAMYLCATSRADRGSHGYTFGSGTRLTVV.

The V and J genes are TRBV11-2 and TRBJ2-5, with TRBD1 identical over 7 bases. Germline V CDR1 and CDR2: SGHAT, FQNNGV. CDR3 length equals 11 residues. V lost 5 bases, J lost 13 bases, and 7 bases stayed unmatched. The CDR3 region has the DNA TGTGCCAGCAGCATGACAGGGCTGGCGTACTTC. This gives the protein CASSMTGLAYF. Full variable domain (remainder filled in from reference TRBV11-2 and TRBJ2-5): EAGVAQSPRYKIIEKRQSVAFWCNPISGHATLYWYQQILGQGPKLLIQFQNNGVVDDSQLPKDRFSAERLKGVDSTLKIQPAKLEDSAVYLCASSMTGLAYFGPGTRLLVL.

The chain carries TRBV5-1 and TRBJ1-2; 10 bases line up with TRBD1. CDR1 is SGHRS, CDR2 YFSETQ, per germline. Unmatched junction bases numbered 14, after V lost 3 bases and J lost 0 bases. CDR3 length: 19 amino acids. CDR3 bases: TGCGCCAGCAGCTCGCCGGGACAGGGGCCTAAACAGTCTAACTATGGCTACACCTTC. Translated, it gives CASSSPGQGPKQSNYGYTF.

This chain uses TRBV28 with TRBJ1-1; no clear D gene. Trimming cost V 5 bases and J 7 bases, with 14 bases left between them. In germline, CDR1 is MDHEN, CDR2 SYDVKM. This CDR3 is 13 amino acids long. This chain's CDR3 is CASSTGRKFEAFF. DNA of the CDR3: TGTGCCAGCAGTACCGGACGCAAATTTGAAGCTTTCTTT. Filled out from reference TRBV28 and TRBJ1-1, the complete variable domain reads DVKVTQSSRYLVKRTGEKVFLECVQDMDHENMFWYRQDPGLGLRLIYFSYDVKMKEKGDIPEGYSVSREKKERFSLILESASTNQTSMYLCASSTGRKFEAFFGQGTRLTVV.

This chain connects TRBV5-8 to TRBJ1-5; D unresolved. The CDR3 contains 14 residues. Trimming removed 0 bases from V and 1 base from J, with 5 bases in between. CDR1 SGHTS and CDR2 YDEGEE come from the germline V gene. The CDR3 DNA is TGTGCCAGCAGCTTGGATTTGAGCAATCAGCCCCAGCATTTT. It encodes CASSLDLSNQPQHF.